This note documents a single T cell receptor beta chain sequence. Its cognate antigen is unknown. These data belong to a study of early T cells in non-severe SARS-CoV-2 infection. Study conclusions and caveats: Anti-spike CD8 specificities were favored by VDJdb matching, whose results missed private and CD4 specificities.

Researchers tagged individual cDNA molecules with unique molecular identifiers. TCRdb itself ran the 5' RACE reads through MiXCR, one entry per CDR3 protein. The table lists roughly 53,000 distinct CDR3 sequences, under 9% of them singletons, with roughly 4% in the top ten. This receptor was identified in an adult who was a healthcare worker with PCR-confirmed SARS-CoV-2 infection or an uninfected control (not recorded which). The sequenced sample was whole blood, obtained at baseline.

Written as DNA, the CDR3 is TGTGCCAGCAGCACGGGGAGAGGGCTAGGCGCCGGGGAGCTGTTTTTT. Translation: CASSTGRGLGAGELFF. The chain recombines TRBV11-2 with TRBJ2-2, with a possible D match to TRBD2 (5 bases). CDR3 length equals 16 residues. The V end was cut by 5 bases, the J end by 6 bases, with 19 bases between. CDR1 and CDR2 from the germline V gene are SGHAT and FQNNGV.